The 6 T cell receptor beta chains reported below all come from one sample, sequenced in a study of cytomegalovirus exposure and HLA in healthy donors. The PCR made use of 60 Vbeta and 13 Jbeta primers. Data came from immunoSEQ multiplex PCR; TCRdb stores just in-frame clones and leaves some out. This sample's table has about 77,000 clones. The sequencing input was PBMCs. Every receptor here comes from a man aged 45-65 years in good health and CMV-seropositive.

The chain combines TRBV5-1 with TRBJ2-1; perhaps TRBD1 as D (6 bases). Per the germline V gene, CDR1 is SGHRS and CDR2 is YFSETQ. This CDR3 comprises 15 residues. Trimming pared 4 bases from V and 4 bases from J, leaving 15 bases between. The CDR3 sequence: CASSPQGNQYNEQFF. In nucleotides, the CDR3 is TGCGCCAGCAGCCCGCAGGGGAATCAATACAATGAGCAGTTCTTC. Complete variable domain (other parts from reference TRBV5-1 and TRBJ2-1): KAGVTQTPRYLIKTRGQQVTLSCSPISGHRSVSWYQQTPGQGLQFLFEYFSETQRNKGNFPGRFSGRQFSNSRSEMNVSTLELGDSALYLCASSPQGNQYNEQFFGPGTRLTVL.

The gene calls are TRBV29-1 and TRBJ2-7, with TRBD2 matching over 13 bases. After removal of 4 bases from V and 3 bases from J, the junction contained 6 bases not matched to a gene. CDR1 is SQVTM and CDR2 is ANQGSEA in the germline V gene. The CDR3 has 15 residues. CDR3 protein: CSVALGTSGNYEQYF. The DNA of the CDR3 is TGCAGCGTTGCCTTGGGGACTAGCGGGAACTACGAGCAGTACTTC.

As DNA, the CDR3 is TGTGCCTGGAGGGCCACAGAGAGATATAATTCACCCCTCCACTTT. As protein: CAWRATERYNSPLHF. J is TRBJ1-6 and V is TRBV30; D is uncertain. Germline V CDR1 and CDR2: GTSNPN, SVGIG (reference sequence). V lost 3 bases, J lost 4 bases, and 13 bases lay in between. This CDR3 has 15 amino acids. The full variable domain, rest sourced from reference TRBV30 and TRBJ1-6, is SQTIHQWPATLVQPVGSPLSLECTVEGTSNPNLYWYRQAAGRGLQLLFYSVGIGQISSEVPQNLSASRPQDRQFILSSKKLLLSDSGFYLCAWRATERYNSPLHFGNGTRLTVT.

The V gene is TRBV4-1, the J gene TRBJ1-2; 8 bases map to TRBD1. CDR1 and CDR2 from the germline V gene are MGHRA and YSYEKL. V shed 0 bases and J 4 bases; nucleotides not matched to a gene: 7. The CDR3 has 16 amino acids. This CDR3 reads CASSQEGGQGPYGYTF. DNA of the CDR3: TGCGCCAGCAGCCAAGAAGGCGGACAGGGTCCCTATGGCTACACCTTC.

The V gene is TRBV6-6, the J gene TRBJ1-4, with D possibly being TRBD1 (5 bases). The germline V gene encodes CDR1 MNHNY and CDR2 SVGAGI (reference sequence). The CDR3 spans 14 residues. V lost 2 bases, J lost 3 bases, and 7 bases lay in between. This chain's CDR3 is CASSYKGSNEKLFF. In nucleotides, the CDR3 is TGTGCCAGCAGTTACAAGGGGTCTAATGAAAAACTGTTTTTT.

The CDR3 is CASISAYEQYF. CDR3 in DNA: TGTGCCAGCATCAGCGCCTACGAGCAGTACTTC. J is TRBJ2-7 and V is TRBV6-1; D uncertain. Germline lookup yields CDR1 MNHNS and CDR2 SASEGT. V lost 7 bases and J 2 bases, leaving 6 bases between the germline ends. The CDR3 sequence is 11 residues long.